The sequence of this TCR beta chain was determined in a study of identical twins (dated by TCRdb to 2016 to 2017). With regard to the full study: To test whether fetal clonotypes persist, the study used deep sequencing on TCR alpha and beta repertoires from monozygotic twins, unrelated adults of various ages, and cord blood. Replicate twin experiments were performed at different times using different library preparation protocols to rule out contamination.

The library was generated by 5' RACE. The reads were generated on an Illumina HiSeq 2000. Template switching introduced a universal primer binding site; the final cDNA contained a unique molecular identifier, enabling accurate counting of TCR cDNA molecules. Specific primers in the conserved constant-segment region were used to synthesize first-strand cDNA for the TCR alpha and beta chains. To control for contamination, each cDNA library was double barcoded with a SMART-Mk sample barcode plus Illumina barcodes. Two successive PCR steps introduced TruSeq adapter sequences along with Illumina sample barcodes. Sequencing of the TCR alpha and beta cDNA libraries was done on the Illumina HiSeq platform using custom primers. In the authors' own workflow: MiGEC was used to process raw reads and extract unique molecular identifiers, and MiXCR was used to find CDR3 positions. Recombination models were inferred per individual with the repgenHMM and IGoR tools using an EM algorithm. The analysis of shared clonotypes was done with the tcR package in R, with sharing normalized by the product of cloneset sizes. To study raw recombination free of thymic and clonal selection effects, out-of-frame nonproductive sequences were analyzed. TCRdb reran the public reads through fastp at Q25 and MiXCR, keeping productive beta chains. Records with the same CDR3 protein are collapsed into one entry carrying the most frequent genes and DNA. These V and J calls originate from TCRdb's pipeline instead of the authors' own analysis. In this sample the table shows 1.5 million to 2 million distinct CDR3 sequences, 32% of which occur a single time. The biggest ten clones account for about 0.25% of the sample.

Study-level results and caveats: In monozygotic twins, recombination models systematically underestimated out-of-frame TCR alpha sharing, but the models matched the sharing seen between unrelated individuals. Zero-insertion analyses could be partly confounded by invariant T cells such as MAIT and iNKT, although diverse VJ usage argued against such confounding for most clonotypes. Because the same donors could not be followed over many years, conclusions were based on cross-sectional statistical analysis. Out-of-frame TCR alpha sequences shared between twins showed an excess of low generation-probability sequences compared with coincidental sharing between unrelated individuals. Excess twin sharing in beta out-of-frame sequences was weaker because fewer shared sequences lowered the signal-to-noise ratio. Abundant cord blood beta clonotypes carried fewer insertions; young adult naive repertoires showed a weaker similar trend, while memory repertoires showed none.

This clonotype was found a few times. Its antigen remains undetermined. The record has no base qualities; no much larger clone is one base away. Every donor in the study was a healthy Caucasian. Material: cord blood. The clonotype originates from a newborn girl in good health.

DNA sequence: TGTGCCAGCAGTGATTCGACAGGGGGAGACTATGGCTACACCTTC. It encodes CASSDSTGGDYGYTF. The rearranged segments are TRBV6-1 and TRBJ1-2; 9 central nucleotides agree with TRBD1. Taken from the germline V gene, the CDR1 and CDR2 loops are MNHNS and SASEGT. Trimming takes 3 bases off V and 3 bases off J; junction bases not matched to a gene: 5. Reading from cysteine to phenylalanine, the CDR3 counts 15 amino acids. CDR3 DNA only is kept here, 45 bases in frame from base 1.